This T cell receptor beta chain was found in a study of blood T cell repertoires in COVID-19. Some clones are missing from TCRdb's copy, which holds only in-frame ones; the method was immunoSEQ multiplex PCR. The sample records fewer than 450,000 clones, 90% to 95% being singletons. To note about this clone: At the DNA level, this CDR3 is encoded by other sequences in the same sample as well.

Trimming cost V 2 bases and J 4 bases, with 11 bases left between them. The CDR3 loop spans 15 amino acids. From germline, CDR1 is KGHDR and CDR2 SFDVKD. The TCR comes from a woman aged 18 to 35 who had recovered from COVID-19. The sample comprised peripheral blood. The chain uses TRBV24-1 and TRBJ1-3, with unresolved D. CDR3 in DNA: TGTGCCACCAGTGATTCTCGAGGATCCGGAAACACCATATATTTT. As protein: CATSDSRGSGNTIYF.